One T cell receptor beta chain is described in this entry. What it recognizes is unknown. This sample was taken from a study of T cells after yellow fever vaccination. Study background: Any fraction with a low cell number was prepared using SMART-Seq v4 Ultra Low Input. Study observations and caveats: In FACS-sorted repertoires, abundant clonotypes from the bulk population could appear as contaminants. A large majority of primary-vaccination clones showed up again after the booster (roughly 96% CD4, almost 90% CD8). The secondary response was weaker, and its peak arrived faster, on day 5 versus 15.

This CDR3 is 18 amino acids long. The ends lost 5 bases at V and 5 bases at J; junction bases unmatched: 18. TCRdb reprocessed the 5' RACE reads with MiXCR, giving one entry per CDR3 protein. The sample holds some 340,000 distinct CDR3 sequences, about 11% seen once. The chain joins TRBV12-3 or TRBV12-4 to TRBJ2-1; 7 nucleotides line up with TRBD1. The sequence derives from a man aged 18 to 29 who received the YFV17D yellow fever vaccine. The sequences come from CD4+ T cells sorted from PBMCs, collected 45 days after the yellow fever booster vaccination. CDR3 sequence: CASSPPQGSRFFDNEQFF. CDR3 in DNA: TGTGCCAGCAGTCCTCCACAGGGGTCACGGTTCTTTGACAATGAGCAGTTCTTC.